The 20 T cell receptor beta chains below come from one sample, sequenced in a study of blood T cells in healthy people across ages. A sample-barcoded 5' primer and a J-beta primer mix were used in a second PCR of roughly 7 to 12 cycles. TCRdb processed the 5' RACE reads anew with MiXCR; each CDR3 protein has one entry. The data hold around 1,800,000 distinct CDR3 sequences, with about two fifths observed a single time. The specimen was blood. The source is a human donor in good health.

V is TRBV7-3 and J is TRBJ1-1; the D is unclear. CDR1 is SGHTA, CDR2 FQGTGA, per germline. The ends were cut back, 2 bases at V and 9 bases at J, with 19 bases in the middle. The CDR3 is 15 amino acids. The CDR3 is CASSLRSGSRNQAFF. The CDR3 coding sequence is TGTGCCAGCAGCTTACGATCGGGAAGCCGGAATCAAGCTTTCTTT. The whole variable domain, remainder taken from reference TRBV7-3 and TRBJ1-1, is GAGVSQTPSNKVTEKGKYVELRCDPISGHTALYWYRQSLGQGPEFLIYFQGTGAADDSGLPNDRFFAVRPEGSVSTLKIQRTERGDSAVYLCASSLRSGSRNQAFFGQGTRLTVV.

In its sample, this clonotype was seen a few times. The genes are TRBV2 and TRBJ2-4; 7 bases agree with TRBD2. The DNA end is more similar to TRBJ2-5, so the J call may be wrong. Germline values: CDR1 SNHLY, CDR2 FYNNEI. CDR3 length: 15 amino acids. The CDR3 sequence: CASSFVGGVVETQYF. In DNA form, the CDR3 reads TGTGCCAGCAGTTTTGTTGGGGGGGTGGTGGAGACCCAGTACTTC.

This chain uses TRBV20-1 with TRBJ2-3; D may be TRBD1 or TRBD2 (5 bases each). Trimming cost V 2 bases and J 0 bases, with 15 bases left between them. Germline CDR1 and CDR2: DFQATT and SNEGSKA (reference sequence). The length of the CDR3 is 16 residues. In DNA, the CDR3 is TGCAGTGCTAGACTCCCAGGGACCCTTAGCACAGATACGCAGTATTTT. Translation: CSARLPGTLSTDTQYF.

This sequence joins TRBV15 and TRBJ2-1; possible D gene TRBD2, 6 bases. V lost 0 bases and J lost 10, with 13 bases in between. This CDR3 contains 14 residues. Germline lookup yields CDR1 LNHNV and CDR2 YYDKDF (reference sequence). CDR3 protein: CATSRDRGNYEQFF. The CDR3 DNA is TGTGCCACCAGCAGAGACCGGGGGAACTACGAGCAGTTCTTC. The full variable domain, completed using reference TRBV15 and TRBJ2-1, is DAMVIQNPRYQVTQFGKPVTLSCSQTLNHNVMYWYQQKSSQAPKLLFHYYDKDFNNEADTPDNFQSRRPNTSFCFLDIRSPGLGDTAMYLCATSRDRGNYEQFFGPGTRLTVL.

V usage is TRBV7-2 and J usage is TRBJ2-1, with 9 bases lining up with TRBD2. The V and J ends lost 1 base and 2 bases, in that order; junction bases with no gene match: 3. The CDR3 covers 16 residues. The germline V gene has CDR1 SGHTA and CDR2 FQGNSA. The CDR3 DNA reads as TGTGCCAGCAGCTTAGGGCGGGGGGGCCCCTACAATGAGCAGTTCTTC. Translating gives CASSLGRGGPYNEQFF.

This clonotype appeared a few times. The rearrangement uses TRBV27 and TRBJ2-7; 9 bases are shared with TRBD2. Germline trimming cut 5 bases from V and 2 bases from J; bases unmatched to any gene: 4. CDR1 MNHEY and CDR2 SMNVEV come from the germline V gene (reference sequence). The CDR3 length is 14 residues. The CDR3 nucleotides read TGTGCCAGCAGTGATAGCGGGGGACCCTACGAGCAGTACTTC. Translated: CASSDSGGPYEQYF.

This rearrangement joins TRBV10-3 to TRBJ1-2; possible D gene TRBD1, 5 bases. This CDR3 has 15 amino acids. V shed 2 bases and J shed 7 bases, with 17 bases lying between them. CDR1 is ENHRY, CDR2 SYGVKD, per germline. CDR3 nucleotide sequence: TGTGCCATCAGTGAGAGCAGGGAAGATTCCTCTGGCTACACCTTC. Residues: CAISESREDSSGYTF.

The V and J genes are TRBV7-6 and TRBJ1-6, with a possible D match to TRBD1 (6 bases). CDR1 SGHVS and CDR2 FNYEAQ come from the germline V gene. Trimming took off 5 bases at V and 7 bases at J, with 15 bases between the two ends. The CDR3 consists of 15 residues. CDR3 sequence (DNA): TGTGCCAGCAGCCTGACAGGAGGGCAGAATTCACCCCTCCACTTT. Amino acid sequence: CASSLTGGQNSPLHF.

The chain recombines TRBV20-1 with TRBJ2-2, with 8 bases matching TRBD2. Trimming removed 3 bases from V and 4 bases from J; junction bases left unmatched: 4. CDR1 is DFQATT, CDR2 SNEGSKA, per germline (reference sequence). The length of the CDR3 is 14 residues. This CDR3 is CSASGGAFTGELFF. CDR3 nucleotide sequence: TGCAGTGCTAGCGGGGGGGCCTTCACCGGGGAGCTGTTTTTT.

The V and J genes are TRBV20-1 and TRBJ2-5, with 11 bases lining up with TRBD2. Germline V lookup: CDR1 DFQATT, CDR2 SNEGSKA (reference sequence). The J segment lost 5 bases and the V segment lost 5 bases, leaving 10 bases of the junction unmatched. CDR3 length: 15 amino acids. DNA for the CDR3: TGCAGTGCTCCCCGTGGTAGCGGGGGGGCTGAGACCCAGTACTTC. As protein: CSAPRGSGGAETQYF.

This clonotype was observed a handful of times. V gene TRBV6-5 combines with J gene TRBJ2-1; TRBD2 might be the D (6 bases). The germline CDR1 and CDR2 sequences are MNHEY and SVGAGI. The length of the CDR3 is 15 residues. Deletions cut 6 bases from V and 10 bases from J, with 22 bases between. This chain's CDR3 is CASRSPPAGSYEQFF. The CDR3 region has the DNA TGTGCCAGCAGGTCCCCCCCGGCGGGGTCCTACGAGCAGTTCTTC.

The table lists this clonotype with many counts. The rearrangement links TRBV29-1 to TRBJ2-7; D not certain. V was cut by 7 bases and J by 3 bases, with 7 bases left in between. Looked up from germline, CDR1 is SQVTM and CDR2 is ANQGSEA. This CDR3 has 10 residues. The CDR3 sequence is CSALDYEQYF. The CDR3 region has the DNA TGCAGCGCCCTGGACTACGAGCAGTACTTC.

This clonotype was counted many times. The chain recombines TRBV7-9 with TRBJ2-1; D may match TRBD1 or TRBD2 (5 bases each). The CDR3 covers 16 residues. Germline CDR1 and CDR2: SEHNR and FQNEAQ (reference sequence). Trimming pared 7 bases from V and 3 bases from J, leaving 19 bases between. CDR3 nucleotide sequence: TGTGCCAGCACCACTAGGGGCTATCCTTACTACAATGAGCAGTTCTTC. It specifies CASTTRGYPYYNEQFF.

This clonotype has a handful of counts. The rearrangement uses TRBV4-3 and TRBJ2-7; D is unresolved. Germline-derived CDR1 and CDR2 are LGHNA and YSLEER. V dropped 0 bases and J dropped 1 base, with 13 bases sitting between them. The CDR3 is made up of 16 amino acids. The CDR3, as DNA: TGCGCCAGCAGCCAAGATCTTGCGACACGGTCCTACGAGCAGTACTTC. As protein: CASSQDLATRSYEQYF.

The rearrangement links TRBV6-6 to TRBJ1-5; D is possibly TRBD1 (5 bases). The CDR3 spans 13 residues. V lost 9 bases and J lost 7, with 16 bases in between. Per the germline V gene, CDR1 is MNHNY and CDR2 is SVGAGI (reference sequence). The CDR3 region is CASNLGGEQPQHF. Written as DNA, the CDR3 is TGTGCCAGTAACCTGGGGGGAGAGCAGCCCCAGCATTTT.

The V and J genes are TRBV28 and TRBJ1-2; the match to TRBD1 covers 10 bases. Germline V CDR1 and CDR2: MDHEN, SYDVKM. Trimming took 3 bases from V and 2 from J; bases not matched to a gene: 12. This CDR3 comprises 18 residues. The CDR3 DNA reads as TGTGCCAGCAGTTTCCGACGTGGGGGGACAGGGGAGAACTATGGCTACACCTTC. This translates into CASSFRRGGTGENYGYTF.

This clonotype was counted a few times. The junction departs from germline at one end; a sequencing error may be responsible. The CDR3 nucleotides are TGTGCCAGCAGCGTAGGGCTCCAACAGACCCAGTACTTC. It translates to CASSVGLQQTQYF. The chain joins TRBV9 to TRBJ2-5, with D unclear. CDR3 length: 13 amino acids. Germline V lookup: CDR1 SGDLS, CDR2 YYNGEE.

The chain is built from TRBV21-1 and TRBJ2-7; TRBD1 was called by the table and not checked on the DNA. TRBV21-1 is designated a pseudogene. The CDR3 consists of 14 residues. CDR3 nucleotides: TGTGCCAGCAGCTCACAAGACAGACCCTACGAGCAGTACTTC. Amino acids: CASSSQDRPYEQYF.

The table lists this clonotype with a few counts. The chain carries TRBV6-5 and TRBJ1-6; a weak D match, TRBD1 (6 bases). The V gene's germline CDR1 is MNHEY and CDR2 SVGAGI. This CDR3 is built from 16 residues. Trimming pared 6 bases from V and 2 bases from J, leaving 14 bases between. The CDR3: CASRAVRTAYNSPLHF. CDR3 DNA: TGTGCCAGCAGGGCCGTCAGGACAGCCTATAATTCACCCCTCCACTTT.

This clonotype was detected many times. V gene TRBV7-9 combines with J gene TRBJ1-2, with 7 bases aligning to TRBD1. The V gene end was trimmed by 4 bases and the J gene end by 4 bases; junction bases not matched to a gene: 3. Germline V gene lookup returns CDR1 SEHNR and CDR2 FQNEAQ (reference sequence). This CDR3 is built from 13 residues. CDR3 residues: CASSSTGTYGYTF. CDR3 DNA sequence: TGTGCCAGCAGCTCGACAGGGACCTATGGCTACACCTTC.